This T cell receptor beta chain came from a study of lymphopenia after photon versus proton radiotherapy. Notes on the study in general: Photon-treated patients lost naive T cells and TCR diversity; proton-treated stayed stable. Larger post-nadir TCR diversity loss correlated inversely with survival in deceased patients. Oligoclonal CD8+ Temra expansion after nadir drove photon patients' diversity drop. Only patients who died were analyzed for survival; proton advantage is unproven.

Here immunoSEQ multiplex PCR was the method, and the copy in TCRdb shows in-frame clones only, minus some. The table has fewer than 50,000 clones, approximately 85% seen once. About this clone: Its antigen is unidentified.

Per germline, CDR1 GTSNPN and CDR2 SVGIG (reference sequence). The CDR3 is 12 amino acids. Trimming pared 6 bases from V and 4 bases from J, leaving 12 bases between. The V and J genes are TRBV30 and TRBJ1-2; tentative D call: TRBD1 (6 bases). The source was peripheral blood, collected from a patient treated with photon-based radiotherapy. The TCR was taken from a man aged 35-49 years with gastric cancer. DNA of the CDR3: TGTGCCTGTCCACAGGGACCCTATGGCTACACCTTC. It codes for CACPQGPYGYTF.